A single sample gave rise to the 19 T cell receptor beta chains below, sequenced in a study of CD8+CD57+ T cells in acquired aplastic anemia. Researchers used genomic DNA as the template to profile TCR beta VDJ and CDR3. TCRdb called the reads again in MiXCR, with one record for every CDR3 protein. The sample records about 58,000 distinct CDR3 sequences, 57% being singletons. In patients chosen for sequencing, flow cytometry had shown CD8+CD57+ cell expansion. Sequenced: sorted CD4+, CD8+, or CD8+CD57+ T cells (not recorded which) from PBMCs. These receptor sequences come from a human donor with aplastic anemia.

The genes are TRBV10-3 and TRBJ1-2, with 9 nucleotides matching TRBD1. The V gene end was trimmed by 2 bases and the J gene end by 11 bases; junction bases not matched to a gene: 9. This CDR3 is built from 14 residues. Looked up from germline, CDR1 is ENHRY and CDR2 is SYGVKD. In nucleotides, the CDR3 is TGTGCCATCAGTGAGCCCGGGACAGGGCCTCAGTACACCTTC. This translates into CAISEPGTGPQYTF.

This chain joins TRBV2 and TRBJ1-2; TRBD1 might be the D (5 bases). The germline CDR1 and CDR2 sequences are SNHLY and FYNNEI. V was pared by 2 bases and J by 4 bases, with 11 bases between. The CDR3 sequence is 14 residues long. CDR3 region: CASSEIVGAYGYTF. The CDR3 coding sequence is TGTGCCAGCAGTGAAATTGTAGGGGCCTATGGCTACACCTTC.

This clonotype was picked up a small number of times. The chain links TRBV11-2 to TRBJ2-1; TRBD2 matches 14 bases. CDR3 size: 18 residues. Germline assignment: CDR1 SGHAT and CDR2 FQNNGV. V shed 0 bases and J 1 base; nucleotides not matched to a gene: 2. CDR3 sequence (DNA): TGTGCCAGCAGCTTAGAGGGACTAGCGGGGGAATCCTACAATGAGCAGTTCTTC. Its translation: CASSLEGLAGESYNEQFF.

Only one count was recorded for this clonotype. The chain employs TRBV4-2 and TRBJ2-1; D ambiguous. Germline-derived CDR1 and CDR2 are LGHNA and YNFKEQ. The CDR3 length is 13 residues. V gave up 0 bases and J gave up 9 bases, with 9 bases separating them. The CDR3 DNA reads TGTGCCAGCAGCCAAGATGGTAAGGGTGAGCAGTTCTTC. Its protein product is CASSQDGKGEQFF.

The rearrangement links TRBV15 to TRBJ1-4, with TRBD1 matching 7 bases. The CDR3 is 13 amino acids. The germline gives CDR1 LNHNV, CDR2 YYDKDF (reference sequence). J lost 8 bases, V lost 5 bases, and 5 bases had no gene match. For the CDR3, the DNA is TGTGCCACCAGCGACAGGGTTGGCGAAAAACTGTTTTTT. It codes for CATSDRVGEKLFF.

V and J are TRBV20-1 and TRBJ2-7, with D possibly being TRBD2 (5 bases). The CDR3 runs to 12 residues. The germline V gene encodes CDR1 DFQATT and CDR2 SNEGSKA (reference sequence). Trimming took off 1 base at V and 3 bases at J, with 7 bases between the two ends. CDR3 sequence (DNA): TGCAGTGCTAGAGCTGGGAGCTACGAGCAGTACTTC. Protein: CSARAGSYEQYF.

This clonotype was detected a few times. The gene calls are TRBV10-3 and TRBJ1-4; 9 nucleotides match TRBD1. The V and J ends lost 10 bases and 6 bases, in that order; junction bases with no gene match: 6. The germline V gene encodes CDR1 ENHRY and CDR2 SYGVKD. The CDR3 loop spans 13 amino acids. CDR3 nucleotides: TGTGCCACTAGGACAGGGGTTGATGAAAAACTGTTTTTT. This translates into CATRTGVDEKLFF.

This clonotype has just one count. The chain recombines TRBV25-1 with TRBJ2-1; 11 nucleotides align to TRBD2. This CDR3 contains 17 residues. Looked up from germline, CDR1 is MGHDK and CDR2 is SYGVNS. After removal of 5 bases from V and 9 bases from J, the junction contained 15 bases not matched to a gene. The CDR3 DNA sequence: TGTGCCAGCAGTAAACTTTTGAGTCTAGCGGGAGGAGGTGAGCAGTTCTTC. Protein product: CASSKLLSLAGGGEQFF.

V gene TRBV19 combines with J gene TRBJ1-4; a possible D gene is TRBD1 (6 bases). The germline gives CDR1 LNHDA, CDR2 SQIVND (reference sequence). V was clipped by 6 bases and J by 13 bases, with 12 bases between them. CDR3 size: 11 residues. In nucleotides, the CDR3 is TGTGCCAGTAGGACGGGGGGCGCACTGTTTTTT. As protein: CASRTGGALFF. The full variable domain, its missing parts supplied by reference TRBV19 and TRBJ1-4, is DGGITQSPKYLFRKEGQNVTLSCEQNLNHDAMYWYRQDPGQGLRLIYYSQIVNDFQKGDIAEGYSVSREKKESFPLTVTSAQKNPTAFYLCASRTGGALFFGSGTQLSVL.

This chain uses TRBV12-3 or TRBV12-4 with TRBJ1-3; no reliable D call. CDR3 length: 13 amino acids. V gave up 6 bases and J gave up 0 bases, with 6 bases separating them. CDR3 amino acids: CASRAYSGNTIYF. The CDR3 nucleotides read TGTGCCAGCAGGGCTTACTCTGGAAACACCATATATTTT.

Many counts were recorded for this clonotype. J is TRBJ1-2 and V is TRBV27, with TRBD1 matching 7 bases. This CDR3 is 16 amino acids long. CDR1 and CDR2 from the germline V gene are MNHEY and SMNVEV (reference sequence). Losses at the gene ends were 0 bases for V and 0 bases for J; bases not matched to a gene: 4. CDR3 nucleotides: TGTGCCAGCAGTTTATCGGGGACAGCATCTAACTATGGCTACACCTTC. As protein: CASSLSGTASNYGYTF.

The chain recombines TRBV11-2 with TRBJ1-6, with TRBD1 identical over 8 bases. Trimming at V came to 1 base and at J to 7 bases, leaving 3 bases not matched to a gene. CDR3 length equals 15 residues. The germline V gene has CDR1 SGHAT and CDR2 FQNNGV. The CDR3 region is CASSLVTGGNSPLHF. For the CDR3, the DNA is TGTGCCAGCAGCTTAGTCACAGGGGGGAATTCACCCCTCCACTTT.

This clonotype was counted between two and nine times. This chain's CDR3 is CAISAVSAEAFF. Here the CDR3 DNA reads TGTGCCATCAGTGCGGTTAGCGCTGAAGCTTTCTTT. The chain couples TRBV10-3 to TRBJ1-1; no definite D call. CDR3 size: 12 residues. V dropped 4 bases and J dropped 6 bases, with 9 bases sitting between them. Germline assignment: CDR1 ENHRY and CDR2 SYGVKD.

This clonotype was counted ten times or more. The chain carries TRBV5-5 and TRBJ1-1; tentatively, D is TRBD1 (5 bases). Germline values: CDR1 SGHKS, CDR2 YYEKEE (reference sequence). This CDR3 contains 16 residues. V gave up 5 bases and J gave up 7 bases, with 24 bases separating them. CDR3 loop: CASRLTQSKGRIEAFF. In nucleotides, the CDR3 is TGTGCCAGCAGGCTCACGCAAAGTAAGGGGCGAATTGAAGCTTTCTTT.

This clonotype has a count of ten or more. The chain is built from TRBV6-1 and TRBJ1-1; TRBD1 matches at 9 bases. Unmatched junction bases numbered 8, after V lost 10 bases and J lost 2 bases. The germline CDR1 and CDR2 sequences are MNHNS and SASEGT. This CDR3 comprises 14 residues. CDR3 in DNA: TGTGCCACCAACGACAGGGGGATAAACACTGAAGCTTTCTTT. Encoded protein: CATNDRGINTEAFF.

The chain links TRBV5-8 to TRBJ1-1; D is unclear. V was shortened by 0 bases and J by 0 bases, with 6 bases between the two germline ends. Germline V gives CDR1 SGHTS, CDR2 YDEGEE. The CDR3 has 14 residues. CDR3 nucleotides: TGTGCCAGCAGCTTGGACAGATTGAACACTGAAGCTTTCTTT. Protein product: CASSLDRLNTEAFF.

This clonotype has only a few counts. The gene calls are TRBV7-9 and TRBJ1-2; D is undetermined. From germline, CDR1 is SEHNR and CDR2 FQNEAQ (reference sequence). The length of the CDR3 is 13 residues. V shed 5 bases and J shed 4 bases, with 11 bases lying between them. CDR3: CASSLAGGYGYTF. In nucleotides, the CDR3 is TGTGCCAGCAGCCTGGCAGGCGGCTATGGCTACACCTTC.

The chain is built from TRBV25-1 and TRBJ1-6; 8 bases align to TRBD1. This CDR3 is built from 14 residues. CDR1 and CDR2 (germline): MGHDK, SYGVNS. V lost 6 bases to trimming and J lost 5 bases; unmatched junction nucleotides: 3. CDR3 residues: CASRGTGDNSPLHF. CDR3 DNA: TGTGCCAGCAGGGGGACAGGCGATAATTCACCCCTCCACTTT.

The CDR3 loop is CSARDRAYEQFF. The CDR3, as DNA: TGCAGTGCTAGAGATCGTGCGTATGAGCAGTTCTTC. The chain carries TRBV20-1 and TRBJ2-1; D gene unclear. Between the trimmed V and J ends, which lost 0 bases and 8 bases, there was a span of 8 bases. The CDR3 sequence is 12 residues long. CDR1 is DFQATT, CDR2 SNEGSKA, per germline (reference sequence).